Listed here is a single TCR beta chain. This record comes from a study of blood T cell repertoires in COVID-19. Study-level information: Acute-phase and convalescent COVID-19 samples originated in the United States, Italy and Spain. T cells, B-cell-depleted T cells, or PBMCs provided the cDNA or gDNA that served as material.

The junction had 9 bases not matched to a gene; V was cut back by 4 bases and J by 9 bases. CDR3 length: 14 amino acids. CDR1 and CDR2 from the germline V gene are KGHSH and LQKENI. Original methodology: It was from reference gene primer amplification that nucleated cell counts were estimated. Assay: immunoSEQ multiplex PCR; the TCRdb copy retains only in-frame clones and omits some. D and trimming were read from the DNA, whereas the V and J calls and clone size are those reported in that table. The sample lists tens of thousands of clones, about nine tenths occurring once. The TCR comes from a woman between 70 and 85 years old with acute or convalescent COVID-19. The V call is TRBV18, the J call TRBJ1-5, with TRBD1 matching over 7 bases. Sequencing was performed on peripheral blood. The CDR3 loop reads CASSRERQGAPQHF. The CDR3 nucleotides read TGTGCCAGCTCACGAGAGAGACAGGGCGCGCCCCAGCATTTT.